This T cell receptor beta chain was sequenced for a study of blood T cells in healthy people across ages. Primers used in a second PCR of about 7 to 11 cycles were a sample-barcoded 5' primer and a J-beta primer mix. TCRdb analysed the 5' RACE reads with MiXCR anew, one entry per CDR3 protein. The sample yields around 900,000 distinct CDR3 sequences, roughly 51% seen once. This clonotype was counted a few times. Its antigen is unidentified. Germline loops: CDR1 MDHEN, CDR2 SYDVKM. V was cut by 6 bases and J by 3 bases, with 9 bases left in between. The CDR3 covers 12 residues. Aged roughly 6 to 100, donors were systemically healthy Caucasians from Russia. Overall study findings and caveats: Whereas aged donors had fewer naive CD4+ cells, long-lived donors had more of them and higher diversity.

V and J are TRBV28 and TRBJ2-7, with D tentatively TRBD1 (6 bases). This TCR derives from an older woman in good health. The sample was blood. The CDR3 region is CASSGRGYEQYF. The CDR3 DNA reads as TGTGCCAGCAGCGGCAGGGGCTACGAGCAGTACTTC.